The clone carrying this TCR beta chain was found a few times. What it binds is unknown. This CDR3 spans 17 amino acids. Germline assignment: CDR1 SGHAT and CDR2 FQNNGV. The junction had 9 bases not matched to a gene; V was cut back by 0 bases and J by 7 bases. This sample is drawn from a study of cytomegalovirus exposure and HLA in healthy donors. The PCR made use of 60 Vbeta and 13 Jbeta primers. The assay was immunoSEQ multiplex PCR, and TCRdb's table has in-frame clones only and misses some. The repertoire holds hundreds of thousands of clones, with about 79% as singletons. Whole-study findings and limits: Analysis was carried out at a later point, and it linked a missense DCLRE1C variant to TCR beta V- and J-gene trimming.

Sequencing input: PBMCs. The rearrangement uses TRBV11-2 and TRBJ2-1, with 10 nucleotides matching TRBD1. This clonotype originated in a male donor in good health and CMV-seronegative. The CDR3 DNA reads as TGTGCCAGCAGCTTAGACCACCGACAGGGGGCGCGGAATGAGCAGTTCTTC. Its protein product is CASSLDHRQGARNEQFF. Full variable domain (rest looked up from reference TRBV11-2 and TRBJ2-1): EAGVAQSPRYKIIEKRQSVAFWCNPISGHATLYWYQQILGQGPKLLIQFQNNGVVDDSQLPKDRFSAERLKGVDSTLKIQPAKLEDSAVYLCASSLDHRQGARNEQFFGPGTRLTVL.